These 30 T cell receptor beta chains were sequenced from one sample in a study of blood T cell repertoires in COVID-19. Clones were sequenced by immunoSEQ multiplex PCR, and TCRdb holds only the in-frame ones, with some missing. The repertoire includes roughly 86,000 clones, around 86% of them detected once, and 4.5% to 5% sits in the top ten. Source material: peripheral blood. Receptor source: a man aged 50 to 60 with active or convalescent COVID-19.

The chain uses TRBV12-3 or TRBV12-4 and TRBJ2-2; D unresolved. V lost 6 bases and J lost 3, with 8 bases in between. CDR3 length: 13 amino acids. The CDR3 sequence: CASSAQYTGELFF. CDR3 bases: TGTGCCAGCAGCGCACAATACACCGGGGAGCTGTTTTTT.

This clone was observed a single time. The V gene is TRBV5-6, the J gene TRBJ1-1, with D unclear. Trimming pared 0 bases from V and 4 bases from J, leaving 13 bases between. This CDR3 has 15 amino acids. Germline CDR1 reads SGHDT; CDR2 reads YYEEEE. CDR3 sequence (DNA): TGTGCCAGCAGCTTGGCGGGGATTCAAGGCACTGAAGCTTTCTTT. Translation gives CASSLAGIQGTEAFF.

This rearrangement joins TRBV4-3 to TRBJ2-3; 11 bases fit TRBD2. Germline V gene data show CDR1 as LGHNA and CDR2 as YSLEER. The CDR3 has 16 residues. J was trimmed by 6 bases and V by 1 base; bases with no gene match: 6. CDR3 sequence reads: CASSQVLAGGADTQYF. The DNA of the CDR3 is TGCGCCAGCAGCCAAGTCTTAGCGGGGGGGGCGGATACGCAGTATTTT.

The rearrangement joins TRBV23-1 to TRBJ2-3; tentative D call: TRBD1 (6 bases). TRBV23-1 is sorted into the ORF group, with uncertain function. V gave up 9 bases and J gave up 0 bases, with 19 bases separating them. The CDR3 has 16 amino acids. The CDR3: CASPNPVRGSTDTQYF. In nucleotides, the CDR3 is TGCGCCAGTCCAAATCCCGTCAGGGGTAGCACAGATACGCAGTATTTT.

The chain has TRBV7-2 and TRBJ2-3; D not resolved. The ends were cut back, 1 base at V and 4 bases at J, with 12 bases in the middle. Germline V gene data show CDR1 as SGHTA and CDR2 as FQGNSA. This CDR3 contains 15 residues. The CDR3 DNA reads as TGTGCCAGCAGCTTAGGTTATAGCCGGGCAGATACGCAGTATTTT. The encoded protein is CASSLGYSRADTQYF. Complete variable domain (other parts from reference TRBV7-2 and TRBJ2-3): GAGVSQSPSNKVTEKGKDVELRCDPISGHTALYWYRQSLGQGLEFLIYFQGNSAPDKSGLPSDRFSAERTGGSVSTLTIQRTQQEDSAVYLCASSLGYSRADTQYFGPGTRLTVL.

The V call is TRBV3-1 (or the pseudogene TRBV3-2), the J call TRBJ2-3; 9 bases fit TRBD1. Trimming took 3 bases from V and 4 from J; bases not matched to a gene: 8. CDR1 is LGHDT, CDR2 YNNKEL, per germline (reference sequence). The CDR3 is made up of 16 amino acids. The CDR3 DNA reads TGTGCCAGCAGCCAGGCTTGGGGACAGGGCCCAGATACGCAGTATTTT. Translated: CASSQAWGQGPDTQYF.

The chain recombines TRBV28 with TRBJ2-1, with TRBD1 identical over 8 bases. The CDR3 consists of 14 residues. The V segment lost 8 bases and the J segment 2 bases; nucleotides outside the gene matches: 5. Germline V gene sequence: CDR1 MDHEN, CDR2 SYDVKM. CDR3 region: CASGGQAAYNEQFF. The CDR3 DNA reads as TGTGCCAGCGGGGGACAGGCGGCCTACAATGAGCAGTTCTTC.

The chain uses TRBV6-5 and TRBJ2-5, with 11 bases identical to TRBD1. Germline trimming cut 10 bases from V and 4 bases from J; bases unmatched to any gene: 5. CDR1 and CDR2 from the germline V gene are MNHEY and SVGAGI. The CDR3 is 13 residues long. The CDR3 spells CATGGTGGETQYF. For the CDR3, the DNA is TGTGCCACCGGCGGGACAGGGGGAGAGACCCAGTACTTC.

The genes are TRBV28 and TRBJ1-2, with D possibly matching TRBD1 (6 bases). Germline CDR1 and CDR2: MDHEN and SYDVKM. The CDR3 sequence is 13 residues long. The V end was cut by 6 bases, the J end by 3 bases, with 11 bases between. CDR3 in DNA: TGTGCCAGCAGCCCTGGACAGTACTATGGCTACACCTTC. Protein sequence: CASSPGQYYGYTF.

The chain couples TRBV29-1 to TRBJ1-4, with D perhaps TRBD1 (6 bases). Germline CDR1 is SQVTM and CDR2 is ANQGSEA. The CDR3 has 17 amino acids. The CDR3 loop is CRRYLDWWRSRGEKLFF. The CDR3, as DNA: TGCAGACGTTATCTCGATTGGTGGCGGAGCAGGGGCGAAAAACTGTTTTTT.

The chain recombines TRBV6-5 with TRBJ1-4, with D perhaps matching TRBD1 (5 bases). This CDR3 has 14 amino acids. V lost 6 bases and J lost 3, with 11 bases in between. Germline V gene lookup returns CDR1 MNHEY and CDR2 SVGAGI. CDR3 nucleotides: TGTGCCAGCAGCCCACGGACATCTAATGAAAAACTGTTTTTT. Amino acids: CASSPRTSNEKLFF.

The rearrangement joins TRBV10-1 to TRBJ2-3; TRBD1 is a possible D gene (5 bases). With 11 bases removed from V and 1 base from J, the gap between germline ends came to 13 bases. CDR3 length: 13 residues. The germline gives CDR1 WNHNN, CDR2 SYGVQD (reference sequence). CDR3 in DNA: TGCGCCTCACAGGAATCCGGCACAGATACGCAGTATTTT. This translates into CASQESGTDTQYF.

The CDR3 loop is CASSIQGPDTEAFF. CDR3 in DNA: TGTGCCAGTAGTATACAGGGGCCTGATACTGAAGCTTTCTTT. The chain combines TRBV19 with TRBJ1-1; weak D call: TRBD1 (6 bases). Trimming stripped 2 bases from V and 5 bases from J, with 12 bases between. This CDR3 contains 14 residues. Per germline, CDR1 LNHDA and CDR2 SQIVND (reference sequence).

This sequence joins TRBV4-1 and TRBJ2-7; no definite D call. This CDR3 is 14 amino acids long. Germline V gives CDR1 MGHRA, CDR2 YSYEKL. V shed 0 bases and J shed 1 base, with 7 bases lying between them. The CDR3 region is CASSQEERSYEQYF. CDR3 coding DNA: TGCGCCAGCAGCCAAGAAGAGCGATCCTACGAGCAGTACTTC.

The chain employs TRBV19 and TRBJ1-1, with a possible D match to TRBD1 (6 bases). The CDR3 runs to 13 residues. V gave up 10 bases and J gave up 0 bases, with 12 bases separating them. The germline gives CDR1 LNHDA, CDR2 SQIVND (reference sequence). The CDR3 sequence is CATRDTLNTEAFF. CDR3 nucleotide sequence: TGTGCCACTCGGGACACTCTGAACACTGAAGCTTTCTTT.

The V and J genes are TRBV5-5 and TRBJ2-3; the match to TRBD2 covers 11 bases. The CDR3 contains 15 residues. Trimming at V came to 4 bases and at J to 3 bases, leaving 4 bases not matched to a gene. Germline V CDR1 and CDR2: SGHKS, YYEKEE (reference sequence). Here the CDR3 reads CASSRLAGWTDTQYF. In nucleotides, the CDR3 is TGTGCCAGCAGCAGACTAGCGGGGTGGACAGATACGCAGTATTTT.

The rearrangement joins TRBV2 to TRBJ2-4, with TRBD1 matching over 7 bases. Trimming took 4 bases from V and 3 from J; bases not matched to a gene: 3. The CDR3 has 14 amino acids. Germline V lookup: CDR1 SNHLY, CDR2 FYNNEI. The CDR3 coding sequence is TGTGCCAGCAGTGGACAGGGAAACAAAAACATTCAGTACTTC. Amino acid sequence: CASSGQGNKNIQYF.

This rearrangement joins TRBV2 to TRBJ1-1; 7 positions match TRBD1. Trimming removed 7 bases from V and 1 base from J; junction bases left unmatched: 6. Germline CDR1 reads SNHLY; CDR2 reads FYNNEI. CDR3 size: 14 residues. CDR3 loop: CASTTGQANTEAFF. For the CDR3, the DNA is TGTGCCAGCACGACTGGACAGGCGAACACTGAAGCTTTCTTT.

This clone showed up just a few times. The chain links TRBV19 to TRBJ1-2; D ambiguous. Trimming took off 4 bases at V and 5 bases at J, with 8 bases between the two ends. Germline CDR1 reads LNHDA; CDR2 reads SQIVND (reference sequence). The CDR3 is 12 amino acids. The CDR3 reads CASSSAAYGYTF. The CDR3 DNA reads as TGTGCCAGTAGTAGCGCTGCGTATGGCTACACCTTC. Full variable domain (outside the CDR3, taken from reference TRBV19 and TRBJ1-2): DGGITQSPKYLFRKEGQNVTLSCEQNLNHDAMYWYRQDPGQGLRLIYYSQIVNDFQKGDIAEGYSVSREKKESFPLTVTSAQKNPTAFYLCASSSAAYGYTFGSGTRLTVV.

The chain carries TRBV10-2 and TRBJ2-3; the D is unclear. Per the germline V gene, CDR1 is WSHSY and CDR2 is SAAADI. V was clipped by 5 bases and J by 2 bases, with 14 bases between them. The CDR3 sequence is 15 residues long. CDR3 in DNA: TGCGCCAGCAGTCCCCAGGCCTCAAACACAGATACGCAGTATTTT. Translating gives CASSPQASNTDTQYF.

V and J are TRBV27 and TRBJ2-1, with 9 bases lining up with TRBD2. V was pared by 7 bases and J by 2 bases, with 9 bases of the junction left unmatched. Germline CDR1 is MNHEY and CDR2 is SMNVEV (reference sequence). CDR3 length: 16 amino acids. DNA of the CDR3: TGTGCCAGCACTCTTTCGGGCGGGGGGGCCTACAATGAGCAGTTCTTC. Translating gives CASTLSGGGAYNEQFF.

This clone was observed a handful of times. The rearrangement joins TRBV2 to TRBJ2-2, with D possibly being TRBD1 (6 bases). V was clipped by 7 bases and J by 8 bases, with 20 bases between them. Germline lookup yields CDR1 SNHLY and CDR2 FYNNEI. The CDR3 is made up of 15 amino acids. CDR3 sequence reads: CASKRRAGEYGELFF. CDR3 sequence (DNA): TGTGCCAGCAAGAGGAGAGCAGGGGAGTATGGGGAGCTGTTTTTT.

The chain recombines TRBV28 with TRBJ2-1; maybe TRBD1 (6 bases). Germline CDR1 MDHEN, CDR2 SYDVKM. The germline V and J ends were trimmed by 6 bases and 8 bases, with 11 bases remaining between them. The CDR3 is made up of 12 amino acids. The DNA for the CDR3 is TGTGCCAGCAGATACAGGGTTGATGAGCAGTTCTTC. Translated, it gives CASRYRVDEQFF.

The rearrangement uses TRBV6-5 and TRBJ2-2; D not certain. Germline CDR1 and CDR2: MNHEY and SVGAGI. CDR3 size: 13 residues. The V end was cut by 8 bases, the J end by 0 bases, with 7 bases between. DNA of the CDR3: TGTGCCAGCTTTACAGCGAACACCGGGGAGCTGTTTTTT. Its translation: CASFTANTGELFF.

This chain joins TRBV5-1 and TRBJ2-5; D not resolved. Looked up from germline, CDR1 is SGHRS and CDR2 is YFSETQ. Deletions cut 0 bases from V and 2 bases from J, with 5 bases between. The CDR3 length is 13 residues. Here the CDR3 DNA reads TGCGCCAGCAGCTTGGGACAACAAGAGACCCAGTACTTC. It codes for CASSLGQQETQYF.

This chain links TRBV5-5 with TRBJ2-3; unclear D gene. Germline V lookup: CDR1 SGHKS, CDR2 YYEKEE (reference sequence). V lost 2 bases and J lost 0, with 10 bases in between. The CDR3 covers 15 residues. CDR3 nucleotides: TGTGCCAGCAGCTTCTATTCAGGCAGCACAGATACGCAGTATTTT. This encodes CASSFYSGSTDTQYF.

The chain combines TRBV6-5 with TRBJ2-1, with TRBD2 as a possible D gene (5 bases). V was clipped by 7 bases and J by 10 bases, with 11 bases between them. The CDR3 has 11 amino acids. Germline CDR1 MNHEY, CDR2 SVGAGI. CDR3 sequence reads: CASTGVREQFF. The CDR3 nucleotides are TGTGCCAGCACCGGGGTGAGGGAGCAGTTCTTC.

Of note for this clone: Other DNA sequences within the sample encode an identical CDR3. The chain couples TRBV28 to TRBJ2-1, with 9 nucleotides matching TRBD2. With V trimmed by 4 bases and J by 4 bases, 11 bases remained unmatched. The germline V gene has CDR1 MDHEN and CDR2 SYDVKM. The CDR3 contains 17 residues. CDR3 nucleotide sequence: TGTGCCAGCAGTTCCCCAGGGGGGGCGGGGGGGTACAATGAGCAGTTCTTC. Its protein is CASSSPGGAGGYNEQFF.

V usage is TRBV14 and J usage is TRBJ2-2, with no clear D. In germline, CDR1 is SGHDN, CDR2 FVKESK. The CDR3 is made up of 14 amino acids. The ends were cut back, 3 bases at V and 5 bases at J, with 10 bases in the middle. CDR3 nucleotide sequence: TGTGCCAGCAGCCACCCGTGGGCTACCGGGGAGCTGTTTTTT. Translated: CASSHPWATGELFF.

This clone came up a few times. The chain links TRBV2 to TRBJ2-5; 15 positions agree with TRBD2. Germline CDR1 and CDR2: SNHLY and FYNNEI. V lost 3 bases, J lost 5 bases, and 19 bases stayed unmatched. The CDR3 sequence is 21 residues long. Here the CDR3 DNA reads TGTGCCAGCAGTGATGAAGAAGGGACTAGCGGGGGGCCTATCGGGGAGGAGACCCAGTACTTC. It specifies CASSDEEGTSGGPIGEETQYF.